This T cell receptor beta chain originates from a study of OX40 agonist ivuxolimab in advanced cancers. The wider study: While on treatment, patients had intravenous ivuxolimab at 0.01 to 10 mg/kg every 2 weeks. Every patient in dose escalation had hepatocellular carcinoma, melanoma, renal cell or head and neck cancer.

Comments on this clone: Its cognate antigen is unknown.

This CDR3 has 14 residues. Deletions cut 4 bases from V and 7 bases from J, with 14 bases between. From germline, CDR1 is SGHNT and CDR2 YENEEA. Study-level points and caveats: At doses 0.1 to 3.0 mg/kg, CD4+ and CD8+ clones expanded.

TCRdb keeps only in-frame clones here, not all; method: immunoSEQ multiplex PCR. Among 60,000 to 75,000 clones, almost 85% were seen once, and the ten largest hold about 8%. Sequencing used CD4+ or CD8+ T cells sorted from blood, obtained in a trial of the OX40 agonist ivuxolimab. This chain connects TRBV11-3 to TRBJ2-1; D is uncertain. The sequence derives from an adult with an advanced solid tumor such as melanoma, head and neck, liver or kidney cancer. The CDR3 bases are TGTGCCAGCAGCTGGATTCGACCCGGGAATGAGCAGTTCTTC. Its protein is CASSWIRPGNEQFF.